The clone carrying this TCR beta chain has just one count. Its antigen is unknown. This sample is drawn from a study of a mutant IDH1 vaccine in newly diagnosed glioma. Sequencing used immunoSEQ multiplex PCR; TCRdb keeps in-frame clones, though not all of them. This sample has tens of thousands of clones, with around 87% found just once. Regarding time point: week 23, last vaccination. Doses of 300 ug of mutant IDH1 20-mer peptide were given with topical imiquimod. The clonotype comes from a man aged 35 to 55 with glioma. The sequences come from PBMCs, collected from a glioma patient whose treatment included an IDH1 peptide vaccine.

The CDR3 sequence is CASSPSPGGAYEQYF. The CDR3 DNA is TGTGCCAGTAGTCCCTCCCCGGGGGGGGCCTACGAGCAGTACTTC. The chain couples TRBV19 to TRBJ2-7, with 8 bases matching TRBD2. From germline, CDR1 is LNHDA and CDR2 SQIVND (reference sequence). Trimming removed 5 bases from V and 2 bases from J; junction bases left unmatched: 8. The CDR3 spans 15 residues.